These 5 T cell receptor beta chains were all obtained from the same sample, sequenced in a study of blood T cell repertoires in COVID-19. This table comes from immunoSEQ multiplex PCR, and its TCRdb copy is limited to in-frame clones, with some not included. The sample yields about 170,000 clones, about 83% seen once. Sequencing input: peripheral blood. Receptors were obtained from a man between 40 and 49 years old who had recovered from COVID-19.

This chain connects TRBV4-1 to TRBJ2-2; D is perhaps TRBD2 (6 bases). The CDR3 totals 17 residues. Germline-derived CDR1 and CDR2 are MGHRA and YSYEKL. Trimming removed 1 base from V and 2 bases from J, with 14 bases in between. The CDR3: CASSQGGGNFNTGELFF. In DNA, the CDR3 is TGCGCCAGCAGCCAAGGAGGAGGGAATTTTAACACCGGGGAGCTGTTTTTT.

The chain combines TRBV6-5 with TRBJ2-6; D possibly corresponds to TRBD1 (5 bases). CDR3 length: 15 amino acids. The germline gives CDR1 MNHEY, CDR2 SVGAGI. V was trimmed by 5 bases and J by 2 bases, leaving 10 bases between them. This chain's CDR3 is CASSPLRAGANVLTF. The CDR3 nucleotides are TGTGCCAGCAGTCCGCTCAGGGCTGGGGCCAACGTCCTGACTTTC.

This chain uses TRBV6-2 or TRBV6-3 with TRBJ2-3; 12 positions agree with TRBD2. This CDR3 comprises 16 residues. CDR1 and CDR2 from the germline V gene are MNHEY and SVGEGT. With 4 bases clipped from V and 8 bases from J, the junction kept 10 bases outside the gene matches. The CDR3 protein is CASSSGTSGFRGTQYF. In DNA, the CDR3 is TGTGCCAGCAGTTCCGGGACTAGCGGGTTCAGAGGTACGCAGTATTTT.

J is TRBJ2-1 and V is TRBV19; D is possibly TRBD2 (6 bases). Trimming pared 6 bases from V and 0 bases from J, leaving 12 bases between. Germline V gives CDR1 LNHDA, CDR2 SQIVND (reference sequence). The CDR3 consists of 15 residues. In DNA, the CDR3 is TGTGCCAGTAGCTCGGAGGGCCTCTCCTACAATGAGCAGTTCTTC. This encodes CASSSEGLSYNEQFF.

The genes are TRBV7-9 and TRBJ2-5; 8 bases map to TRBD2. The CDR3 runs to 16 residues. Germline assignment: CDR1 SEHNR and CDR2 FQNEAQ (reference sequence). Trimming removed 5 bases from V and 5 bases from J; junction bases left unmatched: 13. This CDR3 reads CASSPIAGSSWETQYF. In DNA, the CDR3 is TGTGCCAGCAGCCCTATAGCGGGATCTAGCTGGGAGACCCAGTACTTC.